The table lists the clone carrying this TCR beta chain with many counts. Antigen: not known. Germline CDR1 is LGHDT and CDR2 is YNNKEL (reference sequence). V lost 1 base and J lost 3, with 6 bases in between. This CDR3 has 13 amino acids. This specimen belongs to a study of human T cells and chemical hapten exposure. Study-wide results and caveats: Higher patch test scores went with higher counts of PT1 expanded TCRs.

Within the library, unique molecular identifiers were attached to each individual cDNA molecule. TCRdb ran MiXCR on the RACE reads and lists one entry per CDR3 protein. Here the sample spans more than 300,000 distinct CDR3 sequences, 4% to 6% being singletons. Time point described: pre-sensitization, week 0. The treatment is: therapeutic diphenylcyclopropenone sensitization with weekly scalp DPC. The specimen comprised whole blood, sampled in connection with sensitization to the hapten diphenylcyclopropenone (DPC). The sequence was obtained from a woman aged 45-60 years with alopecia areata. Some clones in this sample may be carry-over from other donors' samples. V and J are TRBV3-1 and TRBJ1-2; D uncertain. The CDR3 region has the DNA TGTGCCAGCAGCCAAGCCGTGCACTATGGCTACACCTTC. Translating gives CASSQAVHYGYTF.